These T cell receptor beta chains were read from a single sample in a study of T cells after somatic rescue of genetic block. The repertoire was sequenced with immunoSEQ multiplex PCR; TCRdb's copy has only in-frame clones and lacks some. The table shows 65,000 to 70,000 clones, with about 90% occurring only once. Sequencing used peripheral blood mononuclear cells (PBMCs). The receptor set was obtained from a man aged 35-49 years. Both conserved end residues are part of each CDR3. A D gene is named only where the DNA matches it firmly. For some rows the clone size is stated as once, few or many, or as a class when expanded; others skip it.

TRBV7-9,TRBJ2-3,TRBD2,-,TGTGCCAGCAGCCGTATGGCTCAGCGGGAGGTCACAGATACGCAGTATTTT,CASSRMAQREVTDTQYF
TRBV15,TRBJ2-7,TRBD2,-,TGTGCCACCAGCGGAGACCTGGGGGGGGAGCAGTACTTC,CATSGDLGGEQYF
TRBV4-2,TRBJ2-6,-,-,TGTGCCAGCAGCCAAGACGCAGGCTGGGGCTCTGGGGCCAACGTCCTGACTTTC,CASSQDAGWGSGANVLTF
TRBV6-5,TRBJ2-1,-,-,TGTGCCAGCAGTTACGGCAGCGCCAATGAGCAGTTCTTC,CASSYGSANEQFF
TRBV2,TRBJ2-2,TRBD2,-,TGTGCCAGCAGTGGGACTAGCGGAGGCACCGGGGAGCTGTTTTTT,CASSGTSGGTGELFF
TRBV11-2,TRBJ1-2,TRBD1,few,TGTGCCAGCAGCTTAGGCAGGGGGCACGGCTACACCTTC,CASSLGRGHGYTF
TRBV28,TRBJ2-1,-,-,TGTGCCAGCAAGGTCGAGGCTTCCTACAATGAGCAGTTCTTC,CASKVEASYNEQFF
TRBV11-2,TRBJ2-7,-,-,TGTGCCAGCAGCTTATTGGGAGACCGAGGGTTGGAGCAGTACTTC,CASSLLGDRGLEQYF
TRBV29-1,TRBJ2-3,-,-,TGCAGCGCCATAGCGCCAAACACAGATACGCAGTATTTT,CSAIAPNTDTQYF
TRBV4-1,TRBJ1-2,-,-,TGCGCCAGCAGCCAAGAGGTGGGGGTGGACTATGGCTACACCTTC,CASSQEVGVDYGYTF
TRBV5-6,TRBJ2-7,-,few,TGTGCCAGCAGCTTTAGGTTGTCGGGCAGGGGATCCTACGAGCAGTACTTC,CASSFRLSGRGSYEQYF
TRBV7-7,TRBJ2-7,-,-,TGTGCTAGCAGCCCACTGATAGGTGGCGGCGAGCAGTACTTC,CASSPLIGGGEQYF
TRBV9,TRBJ2-2,-,-,TGTGCCAGCAGCGACGAGAACACCGGGGAGCTGTTTTTT,CASSDENTGELFF
TRBV7-3,TRBJ2-5,-,-,TGTGCCAGCAGCTCCTCAGGGGAAGAGACCCAGTACTTC,CASSSSGEETQYF
TRBV18,TRBJ2-2,TRBD2,once,TGTGCCAGCTCACCTTTTTTGAAACTAGCGGGGAACACCGGGGAGCTGTTTTTT,CASSPFLKLAGNTGELFF
TRBV5-1,TRBJ1-1,-,-,TGCGCCAGCAGCGCCGCAGCTCCGGGGGGCACTGAAGCTTTCTTT,CASSAAAPGGTEAFF
TRBV5-1,TRBJ2-7,-,-,TGCGCCAGCACCTCTGGGGGGCGCTTCTCCTACGAGCAGTACTTC,CASTSGGRFSYEQYF
TRBV19,TRBJ2-3,-,-,TGTGCCAGTAGTCTTATAGCGGTCACAGATACGCAGTATTTT,CASSLIAVTDTQYF
TRBV9,TRBJ2-7,-,-,TGTGCCAGCAGCGTAGGACATCCGGATGGCGAGCAGTACTTC,CASSVGHPDGEQYF
TRBV19,TRBJ1-5,-,-,TGTGCCAGTAGTATACCCGGTTTTAGGCGAATCAATCAGCCCCAGCATTTT,CASSIPGFRRINQPQHF
TRBV5-1,TRBJ1-1,TRBD1,-,TGCGCCAGCAGCTCCGACAGGGAGACCACTGAAGCTTTCTTT,CASSSDRETTEAFF
TRBV5-1,TRBJ2-3,-,few,TGCGCCAGCAGCTTGGGGGGACTCACAGATACGCAGTATTTT,CASSLGGLTDTQYF
TRBV19,TRBJ2-6,-,-,TGTGCCAGTAGTATAGAAGGGGCAGCCGGGGCCAACGTCCTGACTTTC,CASSIEGAAGANVLTF
TRBV12-5,TRBJ2-3,TRBD2,-,TGTGCTAGTGGTTTGTCCCCGGGACTAGCGGGAGGGCCACCAGATACGCAGTATTTT,CASGLSPGLAGGPPDTQYF
TRBV5-1,TRBJ2-1,TRBD2,-,TGCGCCAGCAGCTTGACCGGGACTAGCTTCAATGAGCAGTTCTTC,CASSLTGTSFNEQFF
TRBV18,TRBJ1-5,-,-,TGTGCCAGCTCACCAAGGCAAAATCAGCCCCAGCATTTT,CASSPRQNQPQHF
TRBV6-6,TRBJ2-7,-,-,TGTGCCAGCAGCAACCCCAGGGAATACGAGCAGTACTTC,CASSNPREYEQYF
TRBV28,TRBJ1-3,TRBD1,-,TGTGCCAGCAGCGACTGGGACAGTCGCTCTGGAAACACCATATATTTT,CASSDWDSRSGNTIYF
TRBV5-6,TRBJ2-1,TRBD2,-,TGTGCCAGCAGCTTAGCGGGGGCAACCTACAATGAGCAGTTCTTC,CASSLAGATYNEQFF
TRBV5-5,TRBJ1-1,-,-,TGTGCCAGCAGCTTGGATGGAGGGCCCACTGAAGCTTTCTTT,CASSLDGGPTEAFF
TRBV7-6,TRBJ2-3,TRBD2,-,TGTGCCAGCAGCTTAGGCCTAGCGGGGGAGGATACGCAGTATTTT,CASSLGLAGEDTQYF
TRBV6-5,TRBJ1-1,TRBD1,-,TGTGCCAGCAGACACCGACAGGGTGAAACTGAAGCTTTCTTT,CASRHRQGETEAFF
TRBV19,TRBJ1-3,-,-,TGTGCCAGTAGTATAGATCCGGTCGGCAGGAGCTCTGGAAACACCATATATTTT,CASSIDPVGRSSGNTIYF
TRBV6-6,TRBJ1-5,TRBD1,-,TGTGCCAGCAGAAAGGGACAGGGGGCCAGCAATCAGCCCCAGCATTTT,CASRKGQGASNQPQHF
TRBV23-1,TRBJ2-4,TRBD2,once,TGCGCCAGCAGTCAAGAACAAGGGCTAGCGGGAGGAGGGGACATTCAGTACTTC,CASSQEQGLAGGGDIQYF
TRBV30,TRBJ2-7,-,-,TGTGCCTGGAGTGATGGATCCTACGAGCAGTACTTC,CAWSDGSYEQYF
TRBV30,TRBJ1-2,TRBD1,once,TGTGCCTGGTCAGGGGGCTTTGGCTACACCTTC,CAWSGGFGYTF
TRBV6-5,TRBJ2-7,-,-,TGTGCCAGCAGTTACTCCCGGGACTTTGTTGGGGAGCAGTACTTC,CASSYSRDFVGEQYF
TRBV18,TRBJ2-7,-,-,TGTGCCAGCTCACGGGTACCGAACGAGCAGTACTTC,CASSRVPNEQYF
TRBV27,TRBJ1-1,TRBD1,-,TGTGCCAGCAGGTCGACAGGGGGGAACACTGAAGCTTTCTTT,CASRSTGGNTEAFF
TRBV7-9,TRBJ2-3,TRBD1,-,TGTGCCAGCAGCACCGGACAGGGGACAGATACGCAGTATTTT,CASSTGQGTDTQYF
TRBV4-1,TRBJ2-5,-,once,TGCGCCAGCAGCCAAGATTCGGGCGGCGGGCGGACGACCCAGTACTTC,CASSQDSGGGRTTQYF
TRBV15,TRBJ2-5,-,-,TGTGCCACCAGCAGCCAGGGATACGAGACCCAGTACTTC,CATSSQGYETQYF
TRBV6-6,TRBJ2-7,TRBD1,few,TGTGCCAGTTTTCTCCGGGACAGCCCGGCCTACGAGCAGTACTTC,CASFLRDSPAYEQYF
TRBV5-4,TRBJ2-5,TRBD2,-,TGTGCCAGCAGCCGTAGCGGGATAGTACAAGAGACCCAGTACTTC,CASSRSGIVQETQYF
TRBV30,TRBJ2-3,TRBD2,-,TGTGCCTGGAGTGTCAGCCAGCGGGGGGTTGAAGATACGCAGTATTTT,CAWSVSQRGVEDTQYF
TRBV11-2,TRBJ2-3,-,-,TGTGCCAGCAGCCCCGTAGGAGCGAGCACAGATACGCAGTATTTT,CASSPVGASTDTQYF
TRBV4-3,TRBJ2-3,-,-,TGCGCCAGCAGCCAACGCGAAGGCACAGATACGCAGTATTTT,CASSQREGTDTQYF
TRBV5-1,TRBJ2-2,TRBD1,-,TGCGCCAGCAGCCCGCGCCCGCAGGGGGTTGGGACCGGGGAGCTGTTTTTT,CASSPRPQGVGTGELFF
TRBV6-6,TRBJ2-7,TRBD2,-,TGTGCCAGCAGTTCGGGACTAGCTCTAGACGAGCAGTACTTC,CASSSGLALDEQYF